Following are 28 T cell receptor beta chains from one sample sequenced in a study of T cells after yellow fever vaccination. One entry per CDR3 protein, called by TCRdb with MiXCR from the 5' RACE reads. Of 620,000 or so distinct CDR3 sequences detected, about 15% appear once; the ten largest clones hold around a sixth. This specimen consisted of PBMCs, obtained about 5 days after the first yellow fever vaccination. Receptors were obtained from a man in his late teens or twenties who received the YFV17D yellow fever vaccine.

The rearrangement links TRBV6-5 to TRBJ2-2; D unclear. Germline V CDR1 and CDR2: MNHEY, SVGAGI. This CDR3 region has 15 residues. The germline V and J ends were trimmed by 3 bases and 6 bases, with 14 bases remaining between them. The DNA for the CDR3 is TGTGCCAGCAGTTATGGGTCCCTTGGGGCCGGGGAGCTGTTTTTT. This sequence encodes CASSYGSLGAGELFF.

The chain employs TRBV20-1 and TRBJ1-4; 9 bases align to TRBD1. Germline trimming cut 5 bases from V and 0 bases from J; bases unmatched to any gene: 4. There are 15 residues in the CDR3. From germline, CDR1 is DFQATT and CDR2 SNEGSKA (reference sequence). The CDR3 sequence: CSAGQGTSTNEKLFF. The CDR3 bases are TGCAGTGCTGGACAGGGGACCTCAACTAATGAAAAACTGTTTTTT.

This chain joins TRBV5-1 and TRBJ1-1; the match to TRBD1 covers 8 bases. The CDR3 consists of 15 residues. Per germline, CDR1 SGHRS and CDR2 YFSETQ. J lost 4 bases, V lost 0 bases, and 5 bases had no gene match. CDR3 bases: TGCGCCAGCAGCTTGGCCCCAGGGGGCTTCACTGAAGCTTTCTTT. Its protein product is CASSLAPGGFTEAFF.

The chain is built from TRBV5-1 and TRBJ2-7, with 8 bases matching TRBD1. V was pared by 5 bases and J by 3 bases, with 10 bases of the junction left unmatched. CDR1 is SGHRS and CDR2 is YFSETQ in the germline V gene. The CDR3 runs 15 residues. The CDR3 DNA reads as TGCGCCAGCAGGTCAGGGGGCGCAATGGTCTACGAGCAGTACTTC. This gives the protein CASRSGGAMVYEQYF.

There are a few counts of this clonotype. The CDR3 protein is CASSPPGGSKNTYEQYV. CDR3 nucleotide sequence: TGTGCCAGCAGCCCCCCAGGGGGCTCGAAGAACACCTACGAGCAGTACGTC. This chain connects TRBV6-2 or TRBV6-3 to TRBJ2-7, with 8 bases that match TRBD1. Per the germline V gene, CDR1 is MNHEY and CDR2 is SVGEGT. The CDR3 runs to 17 residues. V trimming: 6 bases; J trimming: 2 bases; junction bases outside the gene matches: 15.

The rearrangement links TRBV7-2 to TRBJ2-3, with 7 nucleotides matching TRBD1. V was clipped by 4 bases and J by 2 bases; unmatched bases: 6. CDR3 length: 15 amino acids. Per germline, CDR1 SGHTA and CDR2 FQGNSA. The DNA of the CDR3 is TGTGCCAGCAGCTGGCGACAGGGCGCCACAGATACGCAGTATTTT. Its translation: CASSWRQGATDTQYF.

In this sample, this clonotype turned up a few times. The CDR3 sequence is CASSLAWTYEQYF. The CDR3, as DNA: TGTGCCAGCAGTTTGGCCTGGACCTACGAGCAGTACTTC. This chain connects TRBV12-3 or TRBV12-4 to TRBJ2-7; no clear D gene. Trimming pared 3 bases from V and 2 bases from J, leaving 8 bases between. This CDR3 comprises 13 residues.

The rearrangement links TRBV10-3 to TRBJ1-2; no definite D call. The V gene lost 7 bases and the J gene lost 0 bases, with 9 bases spanning the gap. CDR3 length equals 13 residues. Germline V gene sequence: CDR1 ENHRY, CDR2 SYGVKD. The CDR3 sequence is CAITAGANYGYTF. CDR3 DNA: TGTGCCATCACCGCAGGAGCTAACTATGGCTACACCTTC.

This clonotype was seen a few times. This rearrangement joins TRBV6-2 or TRBV6-3 to TRBJ2-5; D is perhaps TRBD1 (6 bases). This CDR3 has 13 amino acids. Germline V gives CDR1 MNHEY, CDR2 SVGEGT. Trimming pared 6 bases from V and 7 bases from J, leaving 15 bases between. The chain's CDR3 is CASSRQSRGTQYF. The CDR3 DNA follows: TGTGCCAGCAGCAGACAGTCCAGGGGGACCCAGTACTTC.

The V and J genes are TRBV3-1 and TRBJ1-6; no reliable D call. Trimming stripped 4 bases from V and 11 bases from J, with 18 bases between. The length of the CDR3 is 15 residues. Looked up from germline, CDR1 is LGHDT and CDR2 is YNNKEL (reference sequence). CDR3 nucleotides: TGTGCCAGCAGCCTAGGAAGCCCAGAAATTACACCCCTCCACTTT. Translated: CASSLGSPEITPLHF.

This chain links TRBV10-3 with TRBJ2-7, with TRBD2 as a possible D gene (7 bases). CDR1 and CDR2 (germline): ENHRY, SYGVKD. The ends were cut back, 11 bases at V and 7 bases at J, with 21 bases in the middle. The CDR3 is 13 amino acids. The chain's CDR3 is CASQGLAAGEQYV. In DNA, the CDR3 is TGTGCCTCACAGGGCCTAGCGGCGGGGGAGCAGTACGTC.

The chain carries TRBV4-2 and TRBJ2-7, with D hard to call. Germline V gene sequence: CDR1 LGHNA, CDR2 YNFKEQ. With 1 base removed from V and 0 bases from J, the gap between germline ends came to 10 bases. The CDR3 has 15 residues. CDR3 nucleotides: TGTGCCAGCAGCCAAGGACTGTACGACTCCTACGAGCAGTACTTC. Protein product: CASSQGLYDSYEQYF.

A few counts support this clonotype. The rearrangement links TRBV12-3 or TRBV12-4 to TRBJ1-6; D uncertain. Trimming removed 5 bases at V and 3 bases at J, with 11 bases between. This CDR3 has 15 residues. The CDR3 DNA is TGTGCCAGCAGTCCGCCGACTTACTATAATTCACCCCTCCACTTT. Translating it yields CASSPPTYYNSPLHF.

This clonotype was counted between two and nine times. The chain has TRBV6-1 and TRBJ2-5; a possible D gene is TRBD2 (6 bases). The CDR3 consists of 13 residues. Germline CDR1 reads MNHNS; CDR2 reads SASEGT. Trimming cost V 5 bases and J 4 bases, with 11 bases left between them. The CDR3 loop is CASSTPGAETQYF. CDR3 bases: TGTGCCAGCAGTACCCCGGGAGCAGAGACCCAGTACTTC.

This clonotype was seen once. Written as DNA, the CDR3 is TGTGCCAGCAGCACCCTCCGGACAGGGGTCACCAAAAACATTCAGTACTTC. This translates into CASSTLRTGVTKNIQYF. V usage is TRBV3-1 and J usage is TRBJ2-4, with 9 nucleotides matching TRBD1. Trimming cost V 5 bases and J 2 bases; bases outside gene matches: 10. CDR1 LGHDT and CDR2 YNNKEL come from the germline V gene (reference sequence). The CDR3 extends over 17 amino acids. Filled out from reference TRBV3-1 and TRBJ2-4, the complete variable domain reads DTAVSQTPKYLVTQMGNDKSIKCEQNLGHDTMYWYKQDSKKFLKIMFSYNNKELIINETVPNRFSPKSPDKAHLNLHINSLELGDSAVYFCASSTLRTGVTKNIQYFGAGTRLSVL.

The CDR3 nucleotides read TGCGCCAGCAGCCAAGACCCGGAATACGAGACCCAGTACTTC. Its protein product is CASSQDPEYETQYF. The rearrangement joins TRBV4-3 to TRBJ2-5; no reliable D call. The V gene's germline CDR1 is LGHNA and CDR2 YSLEER. The CDR3 has 14 residues. Trimming shortened V by 0 bases and J by 5 bases, and 10 bases separated the two germline ends.

The gene calls are TRBV29-1 and TRBJ1-3, with D possibly matching TRBD1 (5 bases). The V and J ends lost 3 bases and 5 bases respectively, with 17 bases between them. The CDR3 length is 15 residues. CDR1 and CDR2 from the germline V gene are SQVTM and ANQGSEA. The CDR3 sequence is CSVEVGPESRNTIYF. Written as DNA, the CDR3 is TGCAGCGTTGAGGTGGGGCCCGAGTCTCGAAACACCATATATTTT.

The CDR3 nucleotides are TGCGCCAGCAGCTGGACCCCAGGGGGCGATGAAGCTTTCTTT. This gives the protein CASSWTPGGDEAFF. The chain joins TRBV5-1 to TRBJ1-1, with 8 nucleotides matching TRBD1. The CDR3 extends over 14 amino acids. After removal of 3 bases from V and 7 bases from J, the junction contained 8 bases not matched to a gene. Germline V gene sequence: CDR1 SGHRS, CDR2 YFSETQ.

CDR3 sequence: CASSPGQPSYNNEQFF. Here the CDR3 DNA reads TGTGCCAGCAGTCCAGGGCAACCTAGCTACAACAATGAGCAGTTCTTC. The V gene is TRBV27, the J gene TRBJ2-1; D possibly matches TRBD1 or TRBD2 (5 bases each). Between the trimmed V and J ends, which lost 5 bases and 5 bases, there was a span of 19 bases. This CDR3 comprises 16 residues. Germline CDR1 is MNHEY and CDR2 is SMNVEV (reference sequence).

The rearrangement uses TRBV4-3 and TRBJ2-5; 7 bases line up with TRBD2. The V gene end was trimmed by 3 bases and the J gene end by 0 bases; junction bases not matched to a gene: 7. CDR3 length equals 16 residues. Looked up from germline, CDR1 is LGHNA and CDR2 is YSLEER. The CDR3 region is CASSQTTSAYQETQYF. As DNA, the CDR3 is TGCGCCAGCAGCCAGACAACTAGCGCGTACCAAGAGACCCAGTACTTC.

This clonotype has more than one count but fewer than ten. The chain joins TRBV24-1 to TRBJ1-2; D gene uncertain. V was cut by 0 bases and J by 3 bases, with 7 bases left in between. Per the germline V gene, CDR1 is KGHDR and CDR2 is SFDVKD. CDR3 length: 14 residues. CDR3 residues: CATSDLRRDYGYTF. The CDR3 nucleotides are TGTGCCACCAGTGATTTGCGCAGAGACTATGGCTACACCTTC.

The chain is built from TRBV6-1 and TRBJ2-4; D possibly corresponds to TRBD1 (5 bases). The ends were cut back, 2 bases at V and 8 bases at J, with 16 bases in the middle. CDR1 and CDR2 from the germline V gene are MNHNS and SASEGT. There are 15 residues in the CDR3. The CDR3 sequence: CASSEYEPRRDIQYF. CDR3 sequence (DNA): TGTGCCAGCAGTGAATATGAACCCCGCAGGGACATTCAGTACTTC.

This clonotype showed up just a few times. The chain couples TRBV20-1 to TRBJ1-2, with 7 bases matching TRBD1. Unmatched junction bases numbered 12, after V lost 0 bases and J lost 8 bases. CDR1 is DFQATT and CDR2 is SNEGSKA in the germline V gene (reference sequence). The CDR3 is 15 amino acids. The CDR3 region is CSARDGGGLGTGYTF. CDR3 coding DNA: TGCAGTGCTAGAGATGGAGGGGGCCTCGGTACCGGCTACACCTTC.

Turning to this clonotype: Because the CDR3 is missing its conserved closing phenylalanine or tryptophan, this is likely a read error. The DNA is omitted, as the CDR3 cannot be located on it reliably, and the CDR3 follows TCRdb's listing. The chain recombines TRBV7-2 with TRBJ2-4. Germline V CDR1 and CDR2: SGHTA, FQGNSA. The CDR3 length equals 9 residues, ends included. The CDR3 is CASSLATPS.

A few counts support this clonotype. The chain links TRBV7-9 to TRBJ2-2; 8 nucleotides line up with TRBD1. V lost 5 bases and J lost 5; bases outside the gene matches: 7. This CDR3 spans 15 amino acids. Germline V lookup: CDR1 SEHNR, CDR2 FQNEAQ (reference sequence). CDR3 loop: CASSRDRQRTGELFF. CDR3 DNA sequence: TGTGCCAGCAGCCGGGACAGGCAACGGACCGGGGAGCTGTTTTTT.

This clonotype was seen a handful of times. Written as DNA, the CDR3 is TGTGCCAGCAGCTTCCTTCCGTCGGTAGCCGGGGAGCTGTTTTTT. It specifies CASSFLPSVAGELFF. The rearrangement uses TRBV7-9 and TRBJ2-2; D gene unclear. The germline V and J ends were trimmed by 3 bases and 6 bases, with 14 bases remaining between them. This CDR3 contains 15 residues. Germline loops: CDR1 SEHNR, CDR2 FQNEAQ (reference sequence).

The V gene is TRBV7-6, the J gene TRBJ1-2, with 8 bases that match TRBD1. The CDR3 is 14 amino acids. Germline CDR1 reads SGHVS; CDR2 reads FNYEAQ. The ends lost 5 bases at V and 7 bases at J; junction bases unmatched: 9. This CDR3 is CASSPQPGGPGYTF. Written as DNA, the CDR3 is TGTGCCAGCAGCCCCCAACCAGGGGGCCCTGGCTACACCTTC.

This clonotype has a handful of counts. This chain joins TRBV7-9 and TRBJ1-6; D is perhaps TRBD1 (5 bases). The CDR3 covers 13 residues. Germline CDR1 reads SEHNR; CDR2 reads FQNEAQ (reference sequence). Deletions cut 4 bases from V and 10 bases from J, with 11 bases between. The CDR3 loop reads CASSSRTSSPLHF. The CDR3 nucleotides read TGTGCCAGCAGCTCCCGGACAAGCTCACCCCTCCACTTT.